This TCR beta chain stems from a study of beta chain features in type 1 diabetes. Study information: Healthy donors and patients had similar age, gender and cell yields.

This CDR3 has 16 residues. Germline V CDR1 and CDR2: SGHRS, YFSETQ. V dropped 0 bases and J dropped 0 bases, with 13 bases sitting between them. Every isolated RNA sample was fully reverse transcribed, so sequencing captured expressed TCRB transcripts. Sequencing was performed with immunoSEQ multiplex PCR; in TCRdb, only in-frame clones are kept and a portion is missing. Here the sample spans 860,000 or so clones, 15% to 20% being singletons. This clone came up a few times. Its antigen is currently unknown. Study-level points and caveats: Shortening of TCRB CDR3s, moderate but significant, appeared in all four CD4+ subsets of Type 1 diabetes patients.

The source material was naive CD4+ T cells from blood. This TCR was sampled from a woman aged 18-29 years in good health. J is TRBJ2-7 and V is TRBV5-1; D is ambiguous. This CDR3 reads CASSLGALGSSYEQYF. The CDR3 DNA reads TGCGCCAGCAGCTTGGGAGCCCTTGGAAGCTCCTACGAGCAGTACTTC.